These 8 T cell receptor beta chains were all obtained from the same sample, sequenced in a study of blood T cell repertoires in COVID-19. Repertoires were generated with immunoSEQ multiplex PCR, while TCRdb's copy carries only in-frame clones and drops some. Of around 250,000 clones listed, approximately 87% are singletons. Specimen: peripheral blood. The receptors come from a man between 60 and 70 years old who had recovered from COVID-19.

This clone occurred once. The V gene is TRBV5-4, the J gene TRBJ2-2; tentative D call: TRBD1 (6 bases). V dropped 0 bases and J dropped 0 bases, with 9 bases sitting between them. Germline V gene data show CDR1 as SGHNT and CDR2 as YYREEE (reference sequence). The CDR3 spans 16 residues. The CDR3 DNA follows: TGTGCCAGCAGCTTGGGTGGGGGCGCGAACACCGGGGAGCTGTTTTTT. It is translated as CASSLGGGANTGELFF.

By share of the sample, this clone is medium-sized. This sample includes further DNA sequences coding for the same CDR3. The chain recombines TRBV7-9 with TRBJ2-1; 10 nucleotides align to TRBD2. V lost 6 bases and J lost 1; bases outside the gene matches: 3. The germline V gene has CDR1 SEHNR and CDR2 FQNEAQ (reference sequence). The length of the CDR3 is 15 residues. CDR3 region: CASSPSGGSYNEQFF. CDR3 nucleotide sequence: TGTGCCAGCAGTCCTAGCGGGGGATCCTACAATGAGCAGTTCTTC.

V usage is TRBV5-1 and J usage is TRBJ2-2; 8 bases are shared with TRBD1. From germline, CDR1 is SGHRS and CDR2 YFSETQ. Trimming removed 0 bases from V and 5 bases from J; junction bases left unmatched: 6. The CDR3 spans 16 residues. Here the CDR3 reads CASSLGDRRGTGELFF. CDR3 nucleotides: TGCGCCAGCAGCTTGGGGGACAGGAGAGGGACCGGGGAGCTGTTTTTT.

This chain connects TRBV28 to TRBJ1-1; D is perhaps TRBD1 (5 bases). Germline V gene lookup returns CDR1 MDHEN and CDR2 SYDVKM. The CDR3 runs to 12 residues. The V and J ends lost 6 bases and 5 bases respectively, with 10 bases between them. The CDR3 is CASSWRGTEAFF. CDR3 coding DNA: TGTGCCAGCAGCTGGCGGGGGACTGAAGCTTTCTTT.

This clone was detected many times. The J gene is TRBJ1-1, the V gene TRBV18; D gene uncertain. This CDR3 spans 15 amino acids. Trimming removed 0 bases at V and 10 bases at J, with 18 bases between. CDR1 and CDR2 (germline): KGHSH, LQKENI. CDR3 nucleotide sequence: TGTGCCAGCTCACCACCGGCCGGTATGGGAGGAGGAGCTTTCTTT. This gives the protein CASSPPAGMGGGAFF.

A few counts support this clone. The V and J genes are TRBV5-1 and TRBJ1-6; D is perhaps TRBD1 (5 bases). From germline, CDR1 is SGHRS and CDR2 YFSETQ. The CDR3 consists of 12 residues. V shed 1 base and J shed 12 bases, with 8 bases lying between them. The CDR3 loop is CASSLQGGPLHF. The CDR3 nucleotides read TGCGCCAGCAGCTTGCAGGGAGGACCCCTCCACTTT.

The rearrangement uses TRBV3-1 (or the pseudogene TRBV3-2) and TRBJ1-5, with D unclear. CDR3 length equals 13 residues. The germline gives CDR1 LGHDT, CDR2 YNNKEL (reference sequence). V lost 2 bases to trimming and J lost 9 bases, with 11 bases between them. CDR3 DNA sequence: TGTGCCAGCAGCCAAAGTCCCGGTTTGCCCCAGCATTTT. As protein: CASSQSPGLPQHF.

The chain joins TRBV5-1 to TRBJ2-1, with D maybe TRBD2 (6 bases). Germline values: CDR1 SGHRS, CDR2 YFSETQ. This CDR3 comprises 16 residues. The V end lost 4 bases, the J end lost 2 bases, and 16 bases lay between the germline ends. CDR3 in DNA: TGCGCCAGCAGCGGAGGGACCCTACAGGCCTACAATGAGCAGTTCTTC. Its translation: CASSGGTLQAYNEQFF.